This T cell receptor beta chain emerged from a study of vaccination and CD4 T cells after COVID-19. The CDR3 covers 14 residues. CDR1 and CDR2 (germline): LNHDA, SQIVND (reference sequence). V lost 6 bases and J 8 bases, leaving 19 bases between the germline ends. Oncomine TCR Beta short-read sequencing was applied to DNA from cultured CD4+ T cells. TCRdb recomputed calls from the PCR reads with MiXCR, one row per CDR3 protein. The sample records fewer than 20,000 distinct CDR3 sequences, 42% being singletons. Treatment reported: approximately 9-day PBMC culture with coronavirus spike peptide pools or control peptides (ViraFEST assay). Remarks on this clonotype: Its antigen is currently unknown.

This receptor was obtained from a human donor who received a COVID-19 vaccine. Source: CD4+ T cells from blood, cultured in vitro, taken before SARS-CoV-2 vaccination. The chain carries TRBV19 and TRBJ1-2; D remains unclear. The CDR3 sequence: CASRKRGGLGGYTF. The DNA of the CDR3 is TGTGCCAGTAGGAAGAGAGGCGGACTGGGGGGCTACACCTTC. The complete variable domain, with remaining parts taken from reference TRBV19 and TRBJ1-2, reads DGGITQSPKYLFRKEGQNVTLSCEQNLNHDAMYWYRQDPGQGLRLIYYSQIVNDFQKGDIAEGYSVSREKKESFPLTVTSAQKNPTAFYLCASRKRGGLGGYTFGSGTRLTVV.